Listed here are 21 T cell receptor beta chains from one sample, sequenced in a study of T cell changes during pregnancy in multiple sclerosis. Measured with immunoSEQ multiplex PCR; TCRdb has only the in-frame clones, and not every one. The sample has 100,000 to 140,000 clones, 85% to 95% seen once. The specimen was peripheral blood, collected in the third trimester of pregnancy. Receptor source: a female donor in good health, enrolled as a control in a pregnancy study.

The V call is TRBV7-2, the J call TRBJ2-7; D gene ambiguous. The CDR3 extends over 13 amino acids. Trimming cost V 4 bases and J 3 bases, with 10 bases left between them. CDR1 and CDR2 (germline): SGHTA, FQGNSA. The CDR3: CASSSGSFYEQYF. The DNA for the CDR3 is TGTGCCAGCAGCTCAGGATCTTTCTACGAGCAGTACTTC.

The V gene is TRBV9, the J gene TRBJ2-7; D gene uncertain. CDR1 is SGDLS and CDR2 is YYNGEE in the germline V gene. Trimming took off 1 base at V and 7 bases at J, with 12 bases between the two ends. The CDR3 spans 13 residues. The CDR3 sequence: CASSVSVNWEQYF. CDR3 nucleotide sequence: TGTGCCAGCAGCGTATCGGTAAATTGGGAGCAGTACTTC.

The V gene is TRBV29-1, the J gene TRBJ1-2; possible D gene TRBD1, 6 bases. Germline V gene lookup returns CDR1 SQVTM and CDR2 ANQGSEA. The CDR3 spans 13 residues. The V end was cut by 3 bases, the J end by 4 bases, with 12 bases between. CDR3 amino acids: CSVDAGAGYGYTF. The DNA for the CDR3 is TGCAGCGTTGACGCGGGGGCGGGCTATGGCTACACCTTC.

This chain uses TRBV2 with TRBJ1-2; TRBD1 matches 11 bases. Unmatched junction bases numbered 3, after V lost 4 bases and J lost 8 bases. Looked up from germline, CDR1 is SNHLY and CDR2 is FYNNEI. The CDR3 runs to 13 residues. In DNA, the CDR3 is TGTGCCAGCAGTGCGGGACAGGGGGGGGGCTACACCTTC. Protein product: CASSAGQGGGYTF.

J is TRBJ1-1 and V is TRBV9; 8 bases align to TRBD1. Germline CDR1 SGDLS, CDR2 YYNGEE. The J segment lost 3 bases and the V segment lost 3 bases, leaving 25 bases of the junction unmatched. This CDR3 contains 21 residues. The CDR3: CASSALRGRGQVQGVDTEAFF. In DNA, the CDR3 is TGTGCCAGCAGCGCATTGAGAGGCAGGGGGCAGGTTCAAGGAGTGGACACTGAAGCTTTCTTT.

In this sample, this clone turned up once. The chain employs TRBV29-1 and TRBJ1-4; D perhaps matches TRBD1 (6 bases). The germline gives CDR1 SQVTM, CDR2 ANQGSEA. The length of the CDR3 is 15 residues. Trimming stripped 4 bases from V and 8 bases from J, with 20 bases between. In DNA, the CDR3 is TGCAGCGTTGGTCAGGGGAAAGGGAAAGGGGAAAAACTGTTTTTT. Its protein is CSVGQGKGKGEKLFF. The variable domain in full, with the rest retrieved from reference TRBV29-1 and TRBJ1-4, is SAVISQKPSRDICQRGTSLTIQCQVDSQVTMMFWYRQQPGQSLTLIATANQGSEATYESGFVIDKFPISRPNLTFSTLTVSNMSPEDSSIYLCSVGQGKGKGEKLFFGSGTQLSVL.

This rearrangement joins TRBV6-4 to TRBJ1-1; TRBD1 is a possible D gene (6 bases). Germline CDR1 MRHNA, CDR2 SNTAGT. Trimming cost V 5 bases and J 1 base, with 11 bases left between them. The CDR3 spans 14 residues. The CDR3 region is CASSPEQGNTEAFF. CDR3 nucleotide sequence: TGTGCCAGCAGTCCCGAACAGGGGAACACTGAAGCTTTCTTT.

The chain recombines TRBV6-5 with TRBJ2-7; TRBD2 is a possible D gene (5 bases). CDR3 size: 14 residues. V was pared by 2 bases and J by 1 base, with 9 bases between. The V gene's germline CDR1 is MNHEY and CDR2 SVGAGI. DNA of the CDR3: TGTGCCAGCAGTTACGGGCCGGGGTCCTACGAGCAGTACTTC. Amino acids: CASSYGPGSYEQYF.

V and J are TRBV29-1 and TRBJ1-2; TRBD1 is a possible D gene (5 bases). Germline V gene lookup returns CDR1 SQVTM and CDR2 ANQGSEA. The germline V and J ends were trimmed by 3 bases and 4 bases, with 12 bases remaining between them. This CDR3 has 13 residues. The chain's CDR3 is CSVDKPGGYGYTF. As DNA, the CDR3 is TGCAGCGTTGACAAGCCGGGGGGCTATGGCTACACCTTC.

The chain uses TRBV6-5 and TRBJ1-2, with D perhaps matching TRBD1 (6 bases). Looked up from germline, CDR1 is MNHEY and CDR2 is SVGAGI. The CDR3 covers 13 residues. The germline V and J ends were trimmed by 5 bases and 6 bases, with 13 bases remaining between them. The CDR3 protein is CASSTTGLDGYTF. Written as DNA, the CDR3 is TGTGCCAGCAGTACGACAGGTCTTGATGGCTACACCTTC.

This clone has just one count. The chain is built from TRBV18 and TRBJ2-7; 7 nucleotides match TRBD2. V trimming: 3 bases; J trimming: 4 bases; junction bases outside the gene matches: 15. CDR1 KGHSH and CDR2 LQKENI come from the germline V gene. The CDR3 spans 17 residues. CDR3 sequence: CASSPYRRLADSYEQYF. The CDR3 bases are TGTGCCAGCTCACCCTATCGCCGCCTAGCGGATAGTTACGAGCAGTACTTC.

This chain joins TRBV20-1 and TRBJ2-1; D is ambiguous. The CDR3 is 10 residues long. The ends were cut back, 3 bases at V and 10 bases at J, with 7 bases in the middle. CDR1 and CDR2 (germline): DFQATT, SNEGSKA (reference sequence). Here the CDR3 DNA reads TGCAGTGCTAGTTCCGAGGAGCAGTTCTTC. As protein: CSASSEEQFF.

The chain carries TRBV10-3 and TRBJ1-6; 7 nucleotides align to TRBD1. The ends lost 5 bases at V and 7 bases at J; junction bases unmatched: 8. Germline-derived CDR1 and CDR2 are ENHRY and SYGVKD. This CDR3 region has 15 residues. The CDR3 region has the DNA TGTGCCATCAGTAAGGGGGCCGCCCAGAATTCACCCCTCCACTTT. Its translation: CAISKGAAQNSPLHF.

This chain links TRBV19 with TRBJ1-3; D not resolved. Deletions cut 4 bases from V and 7 bases from J, with 17 bases between. The CDR3 contains 15 residues. The V gene's germline CDR1 is LNHDA and CDR2 SQIVND (reference sequence). CDR3 DNA sequence: TGTGCCAGTAGTACCCCGCCGGAGAAGTTGAACACCATATATTTT. It specifies CASSTPPEKLNTIYF.

This rearrangement joins TRBV18 to TRBJ1-6, with TRBD1 matching over 10 bases. Germline trimming cut 4 bases from V and 8 bases from J; bases unmatched to any gene: 23. Germline CDR1 is KGHSH and CDR2 is LQKENI. There are 21 residues in the CDR3. The CDR3 loop reads CASSLGAPLGVNGTGDSPLHF. The CDR3 nucleotides read TGTGCCAGCTCACTGGGGGCCCCCCTAGGTGTAAATGGGACAGGGGATTCACCCCTCCACTTT. The full variable domain, with the rest looked up from reference TRBV18 and TRBJ1-6, is NAGVMQNPRHLVRRRGQEARLRCSPMKGHSHVYWYRQLPEEGLKFMVYLQKENIIDESGMPKERFSAEFPKEGPSILRIQQVVRGDSAAYFCASSLGAPLGVNGTGDSPLHFGNGTRLTVT.

The chain uses TRBV7-8 and TRBJ2-7; the match to TRBD2 covers 11 bases. Germline trimming cut 4 bases from V and 0 bases from J; bases unmatched to any gene: 5. This CDR3 has 16 amino acids. Germline values: CDR1 SGHVS, CDR2 FQNEAQ. The CDR3 protein is CASSSRLAGLSYEQYF. DNA for the CDR3: TGTGCCAGCAGCTCGAGACTAGCGGGACTCTCCTACGAGCAGTACTTC.

This chain uses TRBV19 with TRBJ2-7; the match to TRBD1 covers 9 bases. The germline gives CDR1 LNHDA, CDR2 SQIVND (reference sequence). With 3 bases clipped from V and 6 bases from J, the junction kept 12 bases outside the gene matches. The CDR3 has 16 residues. CDR3 residues: CASSMGWGTGSREQYF. In nucleotides, the CDR3 is TGTGCCAGTAGTATGGGGTGGGGGACAGGGTCACGCGAGCAGTACTTC. Based on the CDR3 plus reference TRBV19 and TRBJ2-7, the full variable domain is DGGITQSPKYLFRKEGQNVTLSCEQNLNHDAMYWYRQDPGQGLRLIYYSQIVNDFQKGDIAEGYSVSREKKESFPLTVTSAQKNPTAFYLCASSMGWGTGSREQYFGPGTRLTVT.

This CDR3 reads CASSRAPTIQETQYF. The CDR3, as DNA: TGTGCCAGCAGCCGAGCGCCGACTATACAAGAGACCCAGTACTTC. The chain has TRBV5-4 and TRBJ2-5; TRBD2 might be the D (5 bases). Germline V gene lookup returns CDR1 SGHNT and CDR2 YYREEE (reference sequence). The V and J ends lost 4 bases and 2 bases respectively, with 15 bases between them. This CDR3 comprises 15 residues.

The chain employs TRBV27 and TRBJ2-7; D may be TRBD1 (5 bases). Germline CDR1 MNHEY, CDR2 SMNVEV (reference sequence). The CDR3 length is 14 residues. Trimming stripped 4 bases from V and 1 base from J, with 11 bases between. CDR3 sequence: CASSYAGQSYEQYF. The CDR3 DNA follows: TGTGCCAGCAGTTACGCAGGGCAATCCTACGAGCAGTACTTC.

CDR3 sequence reads: CASSEPGGRYGYTF. In DNA form, the CDR3 reads TGTGCCAGCAGTGAACCAGGGGGAAGGTATGGCTACACCTTC. The chain employs TRBV6-1 and TRBJ1-2, with 7 bases fitting TRBD1. The CDR3 extends over 14 amino acids. The J segment lost 5 bases and the V segment lost 2 bases, leaving 5 bases of the junction unmatched. CDR1 and CDR2 from the germline V gene are MNHNS and SASEGT.

The J gene is TRBJ1-1, the V gene TRBV11-2; D might be TRBD1 (5 bases). V lost 4 bases and J 1 base, leaving 7 bases between the germline ends. The CDR3 has 13 amino acids. The germline V gene encodes CDR1 SGHAT and CDR2 FQNNGV. As DNA, the CDR3 is TGTGCCAGCAGCTCAGACAGGAACACTGAAGCTTTCTTT. Protein: CASSSDRNTEAFF.